These 27 T cell receptor beta chains share one sample of origin, sequenced in a study of MAIT cells during Salmonella Paratyphi A infection. Study-wide findings and caveats: MAIT TRBV usage was oligoclonal, favouring TRBV20 and TRBV6.

TCRdb processed the 5' RACE reads anew with MiXCR; each CDR3 protein has one entry. This table holds roughly 680 distinct CDR3 sequences, roughly a third found once. Antigens of these TCRs are unknown. Stated time point: after infection, following antibiotic treatment. MAIT cells were sorted by flow cytometry as Valpha7.2+ CD161+ T cells. Sequencing was performed on MAIT cells from PBMCs, taken at the last sampling point of the challenge study. All receptors derive from a person between 18 and 70 years old who was deliberately infected with Salmonella Paratyphi A in a paratyphoid fever challenge study.

The chain combines TRBV28 with TRBJ2-2; the D call may be TRBD1 or TRBD2 (6 bases each). Trimming cost V 5 bases and J 3 bases, with 13 bases left between them. The CDR3 sequence is 15 residues long. The germline V gene has CDR1 MDHEN and CDR2 SYDVKM. The CDR3 is CASSKGGLDTGELFF. In DNA form, the CDR3 reads TGTGCCAGCAGTAAGGGGGGACTTGACACCGGGGAGCTGTTTTTT.

The chain uses TRBV6-2 or TRBV6-3 and TRBJ2-1; D is ambiguous. The ends were cut back, 8 bases at V and 4 bases at J, with 12 bases in the middle. This CDR3 comprises 13 residues. Germline values: CDR1 MNHEY, CDR2 SVGEGT. The CDR3 spells CASAKQEYNEQFF. The CDR3 nucleotides are TGTGCCAGCGCAAAGCAGGAGTACAATGAGCAGTTCTTC.

This clonotype rates as large. The CDR3 sequence: CATSPAEGQPDYEQYF. The CDR3 DNA reads TGTGCCACCAGCCCGGCCGAGGGGCAGCCCGACTACGAGCAGTACTTC. The chain combines TRBV15 with TRBJ2-7; D tentatively fits TRBD1 or TRBD2 (5 bases each). The V and J ends lost 5 bases and 3 bases respectively, with 20 bases between them. This CDR3 comprises 16 residues. The germline V gene encodes CDR1 LNHNV and CDR2 YYDKDF (reference sequence).

V and J are TRBV15 and TRBJ1-4; TRBD1 agrees at 7 bases. With 3 bases clipped from V and 8 bases from J, the junction kept 9 bases outside the gene matches. The CDR3 contains 15 residues. In germline, CDR1 is LNHNV, CDR2 YYDKDF (reference sequence). This CDR3 reads CATSRGDSQREKLFF. CDR3 nucleotides: TGTGCCACCAGCAGGGGGGACAGCCAAAGGGAAAAACTGTTTTTT.

This clonotype was seen once. The chain has TRBV27 and TRBJ2-2; D possibly corresponds to TRBD1 (5 bases). CDR3 length equals 15 residues. CDR1 MNHEY and CDR2 SMNVEV come from the germline V gene (reference sequence). Trimming left V 6 bases short and J 0 bases short, with 11 bases between. The CDR3 loop is CASRWGLANTGELFF. CDR3 sequence (DNA): TGTGCCAGCAGATGGGGCCTGGCGAACACCGGGGAGCTGTTTTTT.

This clonotype was seen just once. The chain couples TRBV24-1 to TRBJ2-3; the D gene is possibly TRBD2 (6 bases). Germline CDR1 and CDR2: KGHDR and SFDVKD. The CDR3 has 14 amino acids. V was cut by 5 bases and J by 3 bases, with 11 bases left in between. CDR3: CATSGGRETDTQYF. CDR3 DNA sequence: TGTGCCACCAGTGGGGGTCGGGAGACAGATACGCAGTATTTT.

The rearrangement links TRBV28 to TRBJ1-4; tentatively, D is TRBD1 (6 bases). This CDR3 has 15 amino acids. Germline V gives CDR1 MDHEN, CDR2 SYDVKM. V was shortened by 3 bases and J by 8 bases, with 16 bases between the two germline ends. As DNA, the CDR3 is TGTGCCAGCAGTTTTCATAGGGGGGCGCGGGAAAAACTGTTTTTT. Residues: CASSFHRGAREKLFF.

The CDR3 coding sequence is TGTGCCAGCAGCCAGGCGGGGGAGAGCACAGATACGCAGTATTTT. It translates to CASSQAGESTDTQYF. This rearrangement joins TRBV4-2 to TRBJ2-3; 7 bases align to TRBD2. This CDR3 has 15 amino acids. V lost 3 bases to trimming and J lost 0 bases; unmatched junction nucleotides: 3. The germline V gene has CDR1 LGHNA and CDR2 YNFKEQ.

The V call is TRBV5-1, the J call TRBJ2-1, with 9 bases identical to TRBD2. This CDR3 is built from 17 residues. J was trimmed by 6 bases and V by 0 bases; bases with no gene match: 10. The germline CDR1 and CDR2 sequences are SGHRS and YFSETQ. In nucleotides, the CDR3 is TGCGCCAGCAGCTTGGATACGGTTAGCGGGGGCAGCAATGAGCAGTTCTTC. It translates to CASSLDTVSGGSNEQFF.

V usage is TRBV30 and J usage is TRBJ2-1; D is ambiguous. The CDR3 has 13 amino acids. CDR1 is GTSNPN and CDR2 is SVGIG in the germline V gene (reference sequence). V lost 1 base and J 4 bases, leaving 8 bases between the germline ends. This chain's CDR3 is CAWSAQEYNEQFF. In DNA, the CDR3 is TGTGCCTGGAGTGCTCAGGAGTACAATGAGCAGTTCTTC.

The rearrangement uses TRBV6-4 and TRBJ1-5; a possible D gene is TRBD1 (5 bases). Trimming left V 3 bases short and J 6 bases short, with 12 bases between. The CDR3 covers 14 residues. CDR1 is MRHNA, CDR2 SNTAGT, per germline. The CDR3 reads CASSEGGAGQPQHF. DNA for the CDR3: TGTGCCAGCAGTGAAGGCGGGGCAGGTCAGCCCCAGCATTTT.

This clonotype is medium-sized. The chain couples TRBV6-4 to TRBJ2-3; 10 bases align to TRBD2. The CDR3 sequence is 15 residues long. Germline-derived CDR1 and CDR2 are MRHNA and SNTAGT. V lost 0 bases and J lost 4; bases outside the gene matches: 1. CDR3 in DNA: TGTGCCAGCAGTGACTCGAGCGGGGGGGCAGATACGCAGTATTTT. Protein: CASSDSSGGADTQYF.

The table lists this clonotype with a few counts. This chain uses TRBV6-4 with TRBJ2-5; possibly TRBD2 for D (6 bases). Per germline, CDR1 MRHNA and CDR2 SNTAGT. The CDR3 length is 15 residues. Trimming pared 2 bases from V and 4 bases from J, leaving 14 bases between. CDR3 region: CASSDTSSGVETQYF. DNA for the CDR3: TGTGCCAGCAGTGACACTAGCTCGGGGGTAGAGACCCAGTACTTC.

This clonotype was counted between two and nine times. CDR3 bases: TGTGCTAGTGGTTTGGCCGACAGGGAAGAACAGCCCCAGCATTTT. It yields the protein CASGLADREEQPQHF. This sequence joins TRBV12-5 and TRBJ1-5, with TRBD1 matching 7 bases. Germline trimming cut 1 base from V and 7 bases from J; bases unmatched to any gene: 7. Germline CDR1 reads LGHNT; CDR2 reads FRNRAP. The CDR3 totals 15 residues.

J is TRBJ2-7 and V is TRBV7-6; 12 nucleotides agree with TRBD1. The CDR3 is 14 residues long. V was clipped by 5 bases and J by 5 bases; unmatched bases: 4. Per germline, CDR1 SGHVS and CDR2 FNYEAQ. The CDR3 DNA reads TGTGCCAGCAGCCCGGGACAGGGGGCCGACGAGCAGTACTTC. Translating it yields CASSPGQGADEQYF.

The V gene is TRBV6-1, the J gene TRBJ1-5; D perhaps matches TRBD1 (6 bases). Between the trimmed V and J ends, which lost 5 bases and 3 bases, there was a span of 17 bases. This CDR3 has 16 amino acids. Germline CDR1 MNHNS, CDR2 SASEGT. The DNA for the CDR3 is TGTGCCAGCAGTCTGAGACAGGAGCCAACCAATCAGCCCCAGCATTTT. Its protein is CASSLRQEPTNQPQHF.

CDR3 loop: CASSQDWGLTTDTQYF. In nucleotides, the CDR3 is TGTGCCAGCAGCCAAGATTGGGGGCTAACCACAGATACGCAGTATTTT. This chain connects TRBV4-2 to TRBJ2-3, with a tentative D call TRBD1 (6 bases). Germline values: CDR1 LGHNA, CDR2 YNFKEQ. Trimming stripped 0 bases from V and 2 bases from J, with 12 bases between. This CDR3 comprises 16 residues.

Within the sample, this clonotype is medium-sized (0.01 to 0.1%). The chain joins TRBV2 to TRBJ2-2; TRBD2 matches 12 bases. V gave up 6 bases and J gave up 7 bases; unmatched junction bases: 9. CDR1 is SNHLY, CDR2 FYNNEI, per germline. This CDR3 is 16 amino acids long. The CDR3 coding sequence is TGTGCCAGCAGCGTAAGGACTAGCGGGACAAACGGGGAGCTGTTTTTT. It codes for CASSVRTSGTNGELFF.

This chain joins TRBV6-2 or TRBV6-3 and TRBJ2-1, with 9 positions matching TRBD2. In germline, CDR1 is MNHEY, CDR2 SVGEGT. The CDR3 extends over 16 amino acids. Trimming took 7 bases from V and 2 from J; bases not matched to a gene: 9. The CDR3 protein is CASIPNSGSTYNEQFF. In DNA form, the CDR3 reads TGTGCCAGCATCCCTAATAGCGGGAGCACCTACAATGAGCAGTTCTTC.

The rearrangement uses TRBV6-4 and TRBJ2-3; 11 bases agree with TRBD2. Germline V CDR1 and CDR2: MRHNA, SNTAGT. Trimming took 0 bases from V and 3 from J; bases not matched to a gene: 2. The CDR3 totals 16 residues. CDR3 in amino acids: CASSDSASGGTDTQYF. In DNA, the CDR3 is TGTGCCAGCAGTGACTCCGCTAGCGGGGGGACAGATACGCAGTATTTT.

To note about this clonotype: The final CDR3 position lacks the conserved phenylalanine or tryptophan, pointing to a likely read error. No DNA is shown, since the ends of the CDR3 on it are uncertain; the CDR3 is the one TCRdb lists. The genes are TRBV6-4 and TRBJ2-7. CDR1 is MRHNA, CDR2 SNTAGT, per germline. The CDR3 totals 8 residues, both ends included. The CDR3 spells CASSDSTS.

The chain has TRBV20-1 and TRBJ2-1; D is perhaps TRBD2 (5 bases). The length of the CDR3 is 14 residues. Germline CDR1 reads DFQATT; CDR2 reads SNEGSKA (reference sequence). V was trimmed by 1 base and J by 5 bases, leaving 12 bases between them. CDR3 in DNA: TGCAGTGCTAGAGGAGGAGCGGAGAACAATGAGCAGTTCTTC. It encodes CSARGGAENNEQFF.

The chain is built from TRBV20-1 and TRBJ2-1, with D unclear. The CDR3 length is 15 residues. Germline V CDR1 and CDR2: DFQATT, SNEGSKA (reference sequence). Between the trimmed V and J ends, which lost 0 bases and 3 bases, there was a span of 12 bases. Here the CDR3 DNA reads TGCAGTGCTAGAGAAGGGTCTCAGGACTACAATGAGCAGTTCTTC. Protein sequence: CSAREGSQDYNEQFF.

This clonotype was observed a handful of times. The chain employs TRBV4-3 and TRBJ2-6; D may be TRBD2 (6 bases). V shed 3 bases and J shed 1 base, with 13 bases lying between them. Germline V gene data show CDR1 as LGHNA and CDR2 as YSLEER. The CDR3 loop spans 17 amino acids. The CDR3 protein is CASSQSEAGSGANVLTF. In DNA form, the CDR3 reads TGCGCCAGCAGCCAGTCGGAGGCGGGGTCTGGGGCCAACGTCCTGACTTTC.

This clonotype was found a few times. The CDR3 is CASSPGTGEPQPQHF. Here the CDR3 DNA reads TGTGCCAGCAGCCCCGGGACAGGGGAACCTCAGCCCCAGCATTTT. V gene TRBV6-1 combines with J gene TRBJ1-5; 10 nucleotides align to TRBD1. CDR1 and CDR2 (germline): MNHNS, SASEGT. The CDR3 is 15 residues long. The V and J ends lost 6 bases and 6 bases, in that order; junction bases with no gene match: 8.

Only a few counts were recorded for this clonotype. The V and J genes are TRBV20-1 and TRBJ1-1; D gene ambiguous. The germline V gene encodes CDR1 DFQATT and CDR2 SNEGSKA (reference sequence). This CDR3 comprises 14 residues. V shed 3 bases and J shed 0 bases, with 11 bases lying between them. CDR3 sequence: CSASFEGMNTEAFF. CDR3 DNA: TGCAGTGCTAGCTTTGAGGGAATGAACACTGAAGCTTTCTTT.

V and J are TRBV6-4 and TRBJ2-1, with 14 positions matching TRBD2. The ends lost 0 bases at V and 8 bases at J; junction bases unmatched: 3. The CDR3 covers 16 residues. Germline-derived CDR1 and CDR2 are MRHNA and SNTAGT. The CDR3 sequence is CASSDSTSGGADEQFF. In DNA form, the CDR3 reads TGTGCCAGCAGTGACTCGACTAGCGGGGGGGCGGATGAGCAGTTCTTC.